Listed below are T cell receptor beta chains from one sample, sequenced in a study of metastatic and nonmetastatic thyroid tumors. TCRdb used MiXCR to call clones anew from the PCR reads. The table lists 10,000 to 15,000 clones, 20% to 30% of them singletons. The sequencing input was tumor tissue. These receptors all come from a female donor with papillary thyroid cancer or a benign thyroid nodule (not recorded which). Some clones in this sample may be carry-over from other donors' samples. Both conserved end residues are part of each CDR3. The order of the fields is V gene, J gene, clone size, D gene, CDR3 protein, CDR3 DNA. A D gene is named only where the DNA matches it firmly. Some rows mark clone size as missing; the rest say once, few, many or name a class of expanded clone.

v_call: TRBV6-1; j_call: TRBJ2-5; clone_size: .; d_call: .; cdr3_aa: CASKSVETQYF; cdr3_nt: TGTGCCAGCAAATCAGTGGAGACCCAGTACTTC
v_call: TRBV25-1; j_call: TRBJ2-2; clone_size: few; d_call: TRBD1; cdr3_aa: CASSDDRDHTVELFF; cdr3_nt: TGTGCCAGCAGTGATGACAGGGACCATACCGTGGAGCTGTTTTTT
v_call: TRBV28; j_call: TRBJ2-6; clone_size: .; d_call: .; cdr3_aa: CASRESMNSGANVLTF; cdr3_nt: TGTGCCAGCAGGGAATCGATGAACTCTGGGGCCAACGTCCTGACTTTC
v_call: TRBV5-1; j_call: TRBJ2-7; clone_size: .; d_call: .; cdr3_aa: CASTGPPTYEQYF; cdr3_nt: TGCGCCAGCACCGGGCCGCCAACCTACGAGCAGTACTTC
v_call: TRBV6-1; j_call: TRBJ1-1; clone_size: .; d_call: TRBD1; cdr3_aa: CASSEAPTGANTEAFF; cdr3_nt: TGTGCCAGCAGTGAAGCGCCCACAGGGGCGAACACTGAAGCTTTCTTT
v_call: TRBV6-2/TRBV6-3; j_call: TRBJ2-1; clone_size: .; d_call: .; cdr3_aa: CASSYSWGLAQTYNEQFF; cdr3_nt: TGTGCCAGCAGTTACTCGTGGGGGCTAGCACAGACCTACAATGAGCAGTTCTTC
v_call: TRBV6-5; j_call: TRBJ1-2; clone_size: .; d_call: .; cdr3_aa: CASSSRTAADGYTF; cdr3_nt: TGTGCCAGCAGTTCACGGACGGCGGCCGATGGCTACACCTTC
v_call: TRBV7-6; j_call: TRBJ1-1; clone_size: .; d_call: .; cdr3_aa: CASSFSPLTEAFF; cdr3_nt: TGTGCCAGCAGCTTTAGCCCCCTCACTGAAGCTTTCTTT
v_call: TRBV24-1; j_call: TRBJ2-1; clone_size: many; d_call: TRBD2; cdr3_aa: CATSDSSGVAGGQSSYNEQFF; cdr3_nt: TGTGCCACCAGTGATTCCTCAGGGGTAGCGGGGGGCCAGAGCTCCTACAATGAGCAGTTCTTC
v_call: TRBV3-1; j_call: TRBJ1-6; clone_size: medium-sized; d_call: .; cdr3_aa: CASSQARYNSPLHF; cdr3_nt: TGTGCCAGCAGCCAGGCACGCTATAATTCACCCCTCCACTTT
v_call: TRBV28; j_call: TRBJ1-2; clone_size: medium-sized; d_call: .; cdr3_aa: CASTLLMVRGGYTF; cdr3_nt: TGTGCCAGCACCCTCCTAATGGTTAGGGGTGGCTACACCTTC
v_call: TRBV11-2; j_call: TRBJ2-6; clone_size: many; d_call: TRBD1; cdr3_aa: CASSSTGAGANVLTF; cdr3_nt: TGTGCCAGCAGCTCCACAGGGGCTGGGGCCAACGTCCTGACTTTC
v_call: TRBV7-2; j_call: TRBJ1-2; clone_size: .; d_call: .; cdr3_aa: CASSLDLGRGGYTF; cdr3_nt: TGTGCCAGCAGCTTAGACTTGGGGAGGGGCGGCTACACCTTC
v_call: TRBV11-2; j_call: TRBJ1-2; clone_size: many; d_call: .; cdr3_aa: CASSPWTDKRYGYTF; cdr3_nt: TGTGCCAGCAGCCCCTGGACAGATAAACGATATGGCTACACCTTC
v_call: TRBV2; j_call: TRBJ2-1; clone_size: many; d_call: .; cdr3_aa: CASSRDQPRLYNEQFF; cdr3_nt: TGTGCCAGCAGTAGGGACCAACCGCGTCTCTACAATGAGCAGTTCTTC
v_call: TRBV6-1; j_call: TRBJ1-2; clone_size: few; d_call: .; cdr3_aa: CASSAGVLSYGYTF; cdr3_nt: TGTGCCAGCAGCGCAGGGGTATTGTCCTATGGCTACACCTTC
v_call: TRBV6-2/TRBV6-3; j_call: TRBJ1-2; clone_size: few; d_call: .; cdr3_aa: CASSPDRLRGYTF; cdr3_nt: TGTGCCAGCAGCCCTGACAGGTTGAGGGGCTACACCTTC
v_call: TRBV10-3; j_call: TRBJ2-2; clone_size: many; d_call: TRBD2; cdr3_aa: CAISPDSGRNTGELFF; cdr3_nt: TGTGCCATCAGCCCCGATAGCGGGAGGAACACCGGGGAGCTGTTTTTT
v_call: TRBV20-1; j_call: TRBJ2-7; clone_size: many; d_call: TRBD1; cdr3_aa: CSARGPGQASSYEQYF; cdr3_nt: TGCAGTGCTAGAGGCCCGGGACAGGCGAGCTCCTACGAGCAGTACTTC
v_call: TRBV20-1; j_call: TRBJ1-5; clone_size: many; d_call: .; cdr3_aa: CSARPSGALGQPQHF; cdr3_nt: TGCAGTGCTAGACCGTCAGGAGCTCTGGGTCAGCCCCAGCATTTT
v_call: TRBV18; j_call: TRBJ2-7; clone_size: .; d_call: .; cdr3_aa: CASSPSTGDYEQYF; cdr3_nt: TGTGCCAGCTCACCATCGACGGGGGATTACGAGCAGTACTTC
v_call: TRBV6-6; j_call: TRBJ2-7; clone_size: medium-sized; d_call: .; cdr3_aa: CASSYSGNSYEQYF; cdr3_nt: TGTGCCAGCAGTTATTCGGGTAACTCCTACGAGCAGTACTTC
v_call: TRBV10-1; j_call: TRBJ1-3; clone_size: .; d_call: .; cdr3_aa: CASSEGAVSGNTIYF; cdr3_nt: TGCGCCAGCAGTGAAGGGGCCGTCTCTGGAAACACCATATATTTT
v_call: TRBV19; j_call: TRBJ2-7; clone_size: many; d_call: .; cdr3_aa: CTSKKQGTYEQYF; cdr3_nt: TGTACCAGTAAGAAGCAGGGGACCTACGAGCAGTACTTC
v_call: TRBV2; j_call: TRBJ2-1; clone_size: .; d_call: .; cdr3_aa: CASSDALRWRGDEQFF; cdr3_nt: TGTGCCAGCAGTGATGCCCTTCGGTGGAGAGGGGATGAGCAGTTCTTC